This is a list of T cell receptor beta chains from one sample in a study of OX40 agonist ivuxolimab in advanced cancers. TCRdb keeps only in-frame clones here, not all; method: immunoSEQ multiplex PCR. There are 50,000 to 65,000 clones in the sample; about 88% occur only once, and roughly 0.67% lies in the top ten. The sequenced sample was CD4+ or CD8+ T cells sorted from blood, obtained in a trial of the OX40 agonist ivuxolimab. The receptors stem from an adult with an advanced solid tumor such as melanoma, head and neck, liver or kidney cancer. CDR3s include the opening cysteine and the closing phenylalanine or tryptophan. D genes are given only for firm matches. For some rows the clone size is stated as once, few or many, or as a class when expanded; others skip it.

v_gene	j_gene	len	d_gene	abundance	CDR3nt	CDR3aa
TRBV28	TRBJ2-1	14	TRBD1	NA	TGTGCCAGCAGTCCGGGACAGGGGATCTATGAGCAGTTCTTC	CASSPGQGIYEQFF
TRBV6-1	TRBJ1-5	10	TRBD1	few	TGTGCCAGCGGGGACAGACCCCAGCATTTT	CASGDRPQHF
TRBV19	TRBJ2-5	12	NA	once	TGTGCCAGTAGTCTCGACGGGGAGACCCAGTACTTC	CASSLDGETQYF
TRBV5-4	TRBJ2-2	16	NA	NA	TGTGCCAGCAGCTTGGAAGGACGCCGGAACACCGGGGAGCTGTTTTTT	CASSLEGRRNTGELFF
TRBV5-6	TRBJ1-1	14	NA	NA	TGTGCCAGCAGCCCCGGGGGAAGGACCACTGAAGCTTTCTTT	CASSPGGRTTEAFF
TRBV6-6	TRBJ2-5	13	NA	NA	TGTGCCAGCAGTTACCGGGGTTCTGAGACCCAGTACTTC	CASSYRGSETQYF
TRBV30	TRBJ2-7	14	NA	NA	TGTGCCTGGACGGTGGGGAGTTCTACCTACGAGCAGTACTTC	CAWTVGSSTYEQYF
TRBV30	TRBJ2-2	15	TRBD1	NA	TGTGCCTGGAGGGGACAGGGGCTAAACACCGGGGAGCTGTTTTTT	CAWRGQGLNTGELFF
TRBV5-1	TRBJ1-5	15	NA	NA	TGCGCCAGCAGCATCGGGCCCCTTAGCAATCAGCCCCAGCATTTT	CASSIGPLSNQPQHF
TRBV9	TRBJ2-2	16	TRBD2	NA	TGTGCCAGCAGCGTCGGGACTAGCGGGAGCACCGGGGAGCTGTTTTTT	CASSVGTSGSTGELFF
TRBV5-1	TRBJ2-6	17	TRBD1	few	TGCGCCAGCAGTCGTCTAACAGGGGGCTCTGGGGCCAACGTCCTGACTTTC	CASSRLTGGSGANVLTF
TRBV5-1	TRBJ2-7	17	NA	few	TGCGCCAGCAGCTTACAGGGGGGGGGCCGCCCGCCCTACGAGCAGTACTTC	CASSLQGGGRPPYEQYF
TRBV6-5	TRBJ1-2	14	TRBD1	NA	TGTGCCAGCAGTTCTCAGGGGGCGCCCTATGGCTACACCTTC	CASSSQGAPYGYTF
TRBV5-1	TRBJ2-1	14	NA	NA	TGCGCCAGCAGCTTGTCAAGCTTAAACAATGAGCAGTTCTTC	CASSLSSLNNEQFF
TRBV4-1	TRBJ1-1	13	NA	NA	TGCGCCAGCAGCCAAGATCGGGTAGTTGAAGCTTTCTTT	CASSQDRVVEAFF
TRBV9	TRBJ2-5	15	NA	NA	TGTGCCAGCAGCCCTGGGTGGCTGCGCCAAGAGACCCAGTACTTC	CASSPGWLRQETQYF
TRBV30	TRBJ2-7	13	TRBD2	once	TGTGCCTGGAGACTAGCGGGCCCCTACGAGCAGTACTTC	CAWRLAGPYEQYF
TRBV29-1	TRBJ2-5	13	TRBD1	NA	TGCAGCGCCCGTTTGACAGGGAAAGAGACCCAGTACTTC	CSARLTGKETQYF
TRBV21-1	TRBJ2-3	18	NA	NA	TGTGCCAGCAGCAAAAGGGGTGGCGCGGGAAGAAGCACAGATACGCAGTATTTT	CASSKRGGAGRSTDTQYF
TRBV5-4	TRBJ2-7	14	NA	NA	TGTGCCAGCAGCTTTGGGGGAGAAATGGTCGAGCAGTACTTC	CASSFGGEMVEQYF
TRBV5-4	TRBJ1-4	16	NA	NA	TGTGCCAGCAGCCCAGAGCCAGACAAATCTAATGAAAAACTGTTTTTT	CASSPEPDKSNEKLFF
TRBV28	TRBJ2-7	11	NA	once	TGTGCCAGCAGTTTATATGGGGAGCAGTACTTC	CASSLYGEQYF